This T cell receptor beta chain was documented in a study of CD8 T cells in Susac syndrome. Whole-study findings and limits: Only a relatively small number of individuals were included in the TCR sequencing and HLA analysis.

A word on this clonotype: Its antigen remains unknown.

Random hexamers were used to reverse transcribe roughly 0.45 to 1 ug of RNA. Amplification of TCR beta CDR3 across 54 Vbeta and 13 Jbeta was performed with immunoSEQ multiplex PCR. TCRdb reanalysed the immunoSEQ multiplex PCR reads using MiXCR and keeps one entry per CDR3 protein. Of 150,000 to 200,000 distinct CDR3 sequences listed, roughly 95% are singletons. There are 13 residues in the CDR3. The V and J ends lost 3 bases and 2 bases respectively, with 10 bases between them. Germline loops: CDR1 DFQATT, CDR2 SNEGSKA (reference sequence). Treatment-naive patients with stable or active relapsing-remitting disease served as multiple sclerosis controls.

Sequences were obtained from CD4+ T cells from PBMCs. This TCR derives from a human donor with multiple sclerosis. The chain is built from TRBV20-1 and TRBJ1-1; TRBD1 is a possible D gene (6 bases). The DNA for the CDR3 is TGCAGTGCTAGGAAGACAGGTAACACTGAAGCTTTCTTT. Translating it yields CSARKTGNTEAFF.